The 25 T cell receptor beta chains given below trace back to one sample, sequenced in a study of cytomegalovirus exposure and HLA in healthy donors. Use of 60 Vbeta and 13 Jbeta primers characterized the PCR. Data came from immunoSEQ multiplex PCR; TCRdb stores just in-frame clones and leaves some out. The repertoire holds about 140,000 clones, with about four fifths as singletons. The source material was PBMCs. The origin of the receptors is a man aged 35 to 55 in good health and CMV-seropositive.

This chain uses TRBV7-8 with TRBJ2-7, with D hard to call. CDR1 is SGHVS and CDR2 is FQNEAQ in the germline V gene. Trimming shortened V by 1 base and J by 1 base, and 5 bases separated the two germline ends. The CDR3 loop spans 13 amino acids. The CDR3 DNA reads TGTGCCAGCAGCTTAGACAGATCCTACGAGCAGTACTTC. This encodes CASSLDRSYEQYF.

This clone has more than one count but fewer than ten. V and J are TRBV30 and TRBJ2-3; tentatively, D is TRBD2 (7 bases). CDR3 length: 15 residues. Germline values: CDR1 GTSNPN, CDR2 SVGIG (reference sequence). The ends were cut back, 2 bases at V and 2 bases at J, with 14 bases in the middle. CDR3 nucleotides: TGTGCCTGGAGTAAGGCGGGGGCCCCCACAGATACGCAGTATTTT. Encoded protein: CAWSKAGAPTDTQYF.

In DNA, the CDR3 is TGTGCCAGCAGCTTAGATCTAGTGGCAGGGGGGAACACTGAAGCTTTCTTT. It specifies CASSLDLVAGGNTEAFF. This chain connects TRBV11-2 to TRBJ1-1; 7 positions agree with TRBD1. Germline lookup yields CDR1 SGHAT and CDR2 FQNNGV. V was clipped by 0 bases and J by 1 base; unmatched bases: 8. The CDR3 has 17 amino acids.

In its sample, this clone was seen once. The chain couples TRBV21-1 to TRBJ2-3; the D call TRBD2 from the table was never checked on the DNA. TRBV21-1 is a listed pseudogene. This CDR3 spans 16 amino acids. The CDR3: CASSRLQRETPDTQYF. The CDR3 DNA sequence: TGTGCCAGCAGCAGACTTCAGCGGGAGACCCCAGATACGCAGTATTTT.

The CDR3 DNA reads as TGTGCCAGCAGCCCGCGACAGGGAGAGGAAAAACTGTTTTTT. Encoded protein: CASSPRQGEEKLFF. The chain is built from TRBV9 and TRBJ1-4; 7 bases agree with TRBD1. Germline V gives CDR1 SGDLS, CDR2 YYNGEE. The V gene end was trimmed by 4 bases and the J gene end by 8 bases; junction bases not matched to a gene: 8. The CDR3 loop spans 14 amino acids.

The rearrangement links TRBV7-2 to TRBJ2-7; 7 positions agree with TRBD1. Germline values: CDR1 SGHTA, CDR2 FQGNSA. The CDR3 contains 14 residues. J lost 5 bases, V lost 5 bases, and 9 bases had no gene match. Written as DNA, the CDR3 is TGTGCCAGCAGCCCGACAGGGTTCGGGGACGAGCAGTACTTC. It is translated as CASSPTGFGDEQYF.

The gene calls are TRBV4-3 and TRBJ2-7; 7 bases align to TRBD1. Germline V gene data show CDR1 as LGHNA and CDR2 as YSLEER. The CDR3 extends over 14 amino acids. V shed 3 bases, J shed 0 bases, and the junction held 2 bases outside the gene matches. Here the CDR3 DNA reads TGCGCCAGCAGCCAGCGACAGGGCTCCTACGAGCAGTACTTC. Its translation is CASSQRQGSYEQYF.

CDR3 coding DNA: TGTGCCAGTACCCCTTGGGGGCCCGGGAGCAATCAGCCCCAGCATTTT. This encodes CASTPWGPGSNQPQHF. The rearrangement uses TRBV19 and TRBJ1-5; possibly TRBD1 for D (6 bases). The V end was cut by 7 bases, the J end by 1 base, with 17 bases between. The length of the CDR3 is 16 residues. Germline V gene lookup returns CDR1 LNHDA and CDR2 SQIVND (reference sequence). The full variable domain, with the rest looked up from reference TRBV19 and TRBJ1-5, is DGGITQSPKYLFRKEGQNVTLSCEQNLNHDAMYWYRQDPGQGLRLIYYSQIVNDFQKGDIAEGYSVSREKKESFPLTVTSAQKNPTAFYLCASTPWGPGSNQPQHFGDGTRLSIL.

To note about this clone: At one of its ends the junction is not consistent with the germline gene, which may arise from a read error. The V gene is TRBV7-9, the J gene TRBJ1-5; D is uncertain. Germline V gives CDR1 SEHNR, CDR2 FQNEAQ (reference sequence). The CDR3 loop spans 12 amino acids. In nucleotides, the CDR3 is TGTGCCAACAGCTACTATAACGAGCCCCAGCATTTT. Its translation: CANSYYNEPQHF.

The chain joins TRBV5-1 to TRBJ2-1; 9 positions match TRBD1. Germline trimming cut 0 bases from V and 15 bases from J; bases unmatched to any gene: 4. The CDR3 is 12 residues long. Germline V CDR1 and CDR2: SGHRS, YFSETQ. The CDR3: CASSLGDREWFF. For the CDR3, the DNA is TGCGCCAGCAGCTTGGGGGACAGGGAATGGTTCTTC.

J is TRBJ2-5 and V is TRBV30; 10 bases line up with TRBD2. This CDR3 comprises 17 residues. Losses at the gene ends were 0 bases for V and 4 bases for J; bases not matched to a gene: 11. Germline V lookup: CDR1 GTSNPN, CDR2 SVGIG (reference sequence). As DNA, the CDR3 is TGTGCCTGGAGTGTCGGGACTAGCGCTTTTTCGGGAGAGACCCAGTACTTC. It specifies CAWSVGTSAFSGETQYF.

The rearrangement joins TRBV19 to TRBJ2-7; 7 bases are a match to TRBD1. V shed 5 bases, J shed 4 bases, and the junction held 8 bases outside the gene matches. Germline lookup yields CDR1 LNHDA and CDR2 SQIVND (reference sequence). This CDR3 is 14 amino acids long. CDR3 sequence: CASSDGTANYEQYF. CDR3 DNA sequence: TGTGCCAGTAGTGACGGGACAGCGAATTACGAGCAGTACTTC.

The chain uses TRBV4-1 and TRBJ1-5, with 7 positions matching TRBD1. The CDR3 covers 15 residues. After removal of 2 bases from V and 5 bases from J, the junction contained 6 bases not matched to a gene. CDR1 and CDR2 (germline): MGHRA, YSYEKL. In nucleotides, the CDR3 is TGCGCCAGCAGCCAACTTACAGGGGAGGATCAGCCCCAGCATTTT. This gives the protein CASSQLTGEDQPQHF.

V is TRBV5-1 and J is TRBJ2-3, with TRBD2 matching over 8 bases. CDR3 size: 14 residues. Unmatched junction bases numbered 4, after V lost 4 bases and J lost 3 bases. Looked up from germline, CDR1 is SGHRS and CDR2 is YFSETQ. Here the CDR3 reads CASSQGLGTDTQYF. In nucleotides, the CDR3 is TGCGCCAGCAGCCAGGGACTAGGAACAGATACGCAGTATTTT.

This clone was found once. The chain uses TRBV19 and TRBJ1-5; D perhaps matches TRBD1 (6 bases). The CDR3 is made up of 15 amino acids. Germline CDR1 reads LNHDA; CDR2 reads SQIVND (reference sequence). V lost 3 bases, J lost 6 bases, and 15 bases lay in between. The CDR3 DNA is TGTGCCAGTAGTATGAGTTTGGGGGCTGTTCAGCCCCAGCATTTT. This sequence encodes CASSMSLGAVQPQHF.

The CDR3 reads CASSLGREGIYEQYF. The CDR3, as DNA: TGTGCCAGCAGCCTCGGGAGGGAGGGGATCTACGAGCAGTACTTC. The rearrangement links TRBV5-4 to TRBJ2-7; TRBD2 matches at 8 bases. This CDR3 has 15 residues. Germline V gene lookup returns CDR1 SGHNT and CDR2 YYREEE (reference sequence). The V gene end was trimmed by 4 bases and the J gene end by 3 bases; junction bases not matched to a gene: 9.

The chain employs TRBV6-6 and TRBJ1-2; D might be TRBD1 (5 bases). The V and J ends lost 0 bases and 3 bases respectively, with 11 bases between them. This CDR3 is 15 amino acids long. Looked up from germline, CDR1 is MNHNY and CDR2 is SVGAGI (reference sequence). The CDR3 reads CASSYSSGTHYGYTF. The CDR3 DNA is TGTGCCAGCAGTTACTCGTCGGGGACTCACTATGGCTACACCTTC.

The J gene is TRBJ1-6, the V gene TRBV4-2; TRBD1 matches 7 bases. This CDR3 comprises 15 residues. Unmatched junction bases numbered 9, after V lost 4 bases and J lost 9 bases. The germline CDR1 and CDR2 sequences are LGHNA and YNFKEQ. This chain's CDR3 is CASSPYRGIGSPLHF. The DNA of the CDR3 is TGTGCCAGCAGCCCCTACAGGGGAATTGGTTCACCCCTCCACTTT.

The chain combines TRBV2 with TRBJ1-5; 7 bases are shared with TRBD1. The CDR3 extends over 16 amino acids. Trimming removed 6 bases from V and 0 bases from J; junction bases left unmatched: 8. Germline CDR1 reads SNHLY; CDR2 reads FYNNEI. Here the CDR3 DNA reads TGTGCCAGCAGACCCCGGGACAGACATAGCAATCAGCCCCAGCATTTT. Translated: CASRPRDRHSNQPQHF.

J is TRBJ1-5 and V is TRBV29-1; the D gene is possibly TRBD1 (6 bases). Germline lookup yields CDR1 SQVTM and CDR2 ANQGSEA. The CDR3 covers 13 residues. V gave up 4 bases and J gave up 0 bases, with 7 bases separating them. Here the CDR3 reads CSVVDSSNQPQHF. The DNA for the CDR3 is TGCAGCGTTGTGGACAGTAGCAATCAGCCCCAGCATTTT.

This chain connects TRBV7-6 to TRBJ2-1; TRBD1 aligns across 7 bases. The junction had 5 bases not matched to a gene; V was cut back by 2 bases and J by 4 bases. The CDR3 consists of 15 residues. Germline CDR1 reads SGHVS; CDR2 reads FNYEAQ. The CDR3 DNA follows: TGTGCCAGCAGCTTATTCGGGACAGAGTACAATGAGCAGTTCTTC. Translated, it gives CASSLFGTEYNEQFF.

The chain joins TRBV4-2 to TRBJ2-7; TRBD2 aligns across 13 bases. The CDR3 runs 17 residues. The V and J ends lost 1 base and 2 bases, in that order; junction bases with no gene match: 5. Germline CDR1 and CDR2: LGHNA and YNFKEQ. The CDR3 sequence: CASSQVKTSGRPYEQYF. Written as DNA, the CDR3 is TGTGCCAGCAGCCAAGTAAAGACTAGCGGGAGGCCCTACGAGCAGTACTTC.

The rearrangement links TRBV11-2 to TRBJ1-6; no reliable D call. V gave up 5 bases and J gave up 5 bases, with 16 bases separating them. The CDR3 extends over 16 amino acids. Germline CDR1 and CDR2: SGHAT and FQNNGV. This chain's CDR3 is CASSPLRADNNSPLHF. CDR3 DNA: TGTGCCAGCAGCCCGTTGCGGGCAGACAATAATTCACCCCTCCACTTT.

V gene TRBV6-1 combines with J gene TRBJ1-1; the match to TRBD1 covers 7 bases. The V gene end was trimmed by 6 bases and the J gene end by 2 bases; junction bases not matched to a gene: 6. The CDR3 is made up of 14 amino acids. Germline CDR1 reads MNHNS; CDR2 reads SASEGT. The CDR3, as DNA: TGTGCCAGCAGCAGGGGGGAATACAACACTGAAGCTTTCTTT. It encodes CASSRGEYNTEAFF.

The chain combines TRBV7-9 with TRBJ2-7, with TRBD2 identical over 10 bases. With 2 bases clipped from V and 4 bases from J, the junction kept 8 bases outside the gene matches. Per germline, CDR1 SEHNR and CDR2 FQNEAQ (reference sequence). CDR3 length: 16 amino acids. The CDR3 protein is CASSLWGSGRRYEQYF. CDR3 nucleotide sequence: TGTGCCAGCAGCTTATGGGGTAGCGGGAGGCGATACGAGCAGTACTTC.